This T cell receptor (beta chain) appears in the sequencing data of a study of blood T cell repertoires in COVID-19 (dated by TCRdb to 2020 to 2022). Background for the entire study: Samples covering the acute and convalescent phases of COVID-19 were provided by collaborators in the United States, Italy and Spain. The repertoires were made available in a free public database intended to serve as a resource for research on the immune response to SARS-CoV-2. Nearly every sample came with metadata listing a de-identified subject ID, COVID-19 status, age in years and sex. The material from the prospective study consisted of cDNA or gDNA derived from T cells, B-cell-depleted T cells, or PBMCs. HLA class I and class II types, where available, came from metadata supplied by the sample provider rather than from assay-based typing. The samples were drawn from the first 160 participants of the ongoing ImmuneRACE study and from 950 to 1,500 subjects provided by 6 global collaborators. Deeply sampled blood TCRbeta repertoires from subjects exposed to, actively infected with, or recovered from COVID-19 were included in the dataset.

The CDR1 and CDR2 encoded by the germline V gene are SNHLY and FYNNEI. Inclusive of the bounding cysteine and phenylalanine, the CDR3 is 17 residues long. Only the CDR3 region is kept as DNA, spanning 51 bases read in frame from base 1. The V and J ends are trimmed by 6 bases and 2 bases, leaving 19 bases between them. Comments on this clone: The clone's antigen remains unknown. There are no base qualities to consult, and no much larger clone falls within one base.

Overall study results and their limits: The amount of clinical and demographic metadata varied by source and participant and was provided uncurated.

TCRbeta CDR3 regions were amplified from genomic DNA by means of the immunoSEQ Assay, a bias-controlled multiplex PCR. The study's own analysis went as follows. Within the assay, amplification of reference gene primers was used to estimate how many nucleated cells each sample contained. To quantify the absolute abundance of each unique TCRbeta CDR3 rearrangement, sequence reads were collapsed and filtered. Productive Simpson clonality was computed per sample as the square root of Simpson's diversity index over productive rearrangements. TCRdb provides this immuneACCESS table in a form limited to in-frame rearrangements. Some clones are lacking; in checked studies, under half of them reflect an unresolved V gene, and why the rest are absent is not known. V, J and clone size are taken as reported in that table, and D and trimming were inferred from the DNA itself. The sample table holds a few hundred thousand clones, of which roughly 90% were seen once. The ten largest clones capture roughly an eighth of the sample.

Each collaborating institution followed its own protocols to collect whole blood in K2EDTA tubes. For TCRbeta analysis, collaborator samples were shipped as frozen whole blood, as isolated PBMCs, or as DNA extracted from either sample type. The specimen was peripheral blood. The chain was built from TRBV2 and TRBJ1-4, with the identity of the D gene unclear. This clonotype originated in an older woman with acute or convalescent COVID-19. CDR3 region: CASSDRWFGVTNEKLFF. The nucleotide sequence is given as TGTGCCAGCAGCGATCGATGGTTCGGAGTGACTAATGAAAAACTGTTTTTT.